A single sample is the source of the 25 T cell receptor beta chains below, sequenced in a study of blood T cell repertoires in COVID-19. The table came from immunoSEQ multiplex PCR; TCRdb's copy has only in-frame clones and leaves some out. The sample contains approximately 100,000 clones, 84% of which appear only once. Specimen: peripheral blood. Every receptor here comes from a woman aged 55-69 years with acute or convalescent COVID-19.

This chain uses TRBV28 with TRBJ1-1; D possibly corresponds to TRBD1 (5 bases). Germline CDR1 MDHEN, CDR2 SYDVKM. V lost 6 bases and J 5 bases, leaving 10 bases between the germline ends. This CDR3 is 12 amino acids long. The DNA for the CDR3 is TGTGCCAGCAGATGGGGGGGTACTGAAGCTTTCTTT. It encodes CASRWGGTEAFF. The full variable domain, its missing parts supplied by reference TRBV28 and TRBJ1-1, is DVKVTQSSRYLVKRTGEKVFLECVQDMDHENMFWYRQDPGLGLRLIYFSYDVKMKEKGDIPEGYSVSREKKERFSLILESASTNQTSMYLCASRWGGTEAFFGQGTRLTVV.

This clone turned up a few times. CDR3 DNA: TGTGCCAGCAGCCAAAGCAACAGGGGTTTTGGCACTGAAGCTTTCTTT. Amino acid sequence: CASSQSNRGFGTEAFF. The chain employs TRBV14 and TRBJ1-1; 7 bases are a match to TRBD1. This CDR3 is 16 amino acids long. Germline V gene sequence: CDR1 SGHDN, CDR2 FVKESK. Unmatched junction bases numbered 10, after V lost 2 bases and J lost 4 bases.

The chain has TRBV6-5 and TRBJ2-5, with TRBD2 identical over 8 bases. This CDR3 has 14 residues. Trimming at V came to 2 bases and at J to 2 bases, leaving 1 base not matched to a gene. Germline values: CDR1 MNHEY, CDR2 SVGAGI. Here the CDR3 DNA reads TGTGCCAGCAGTTACCGGGGGGGACAAGAGACCCAGTACTTC. Translated: CASSYRGGQETQYF.

The rearrangement uses TRBV5-1 and TRBJ2-7; D is possibly TRBD1 (5 bases). Trimming removed 5 bases at V and 1 base at J, with 13 bases between. The CDR3 consists of 14 residues. From germline, CDR1 is SGHRS and CDR2 YFSETQ. CDR3 in DNA: TGCGCCAGCAGTGGACACCCGTCATCCTACGAGCAGTACTTC. It is translated as CASSGHPSSYEQYF.

The genes are TRBV3-1 (or the pseudogene TRBV3-2) and TRBJ2-5; 15 positions agree with TRBD2. CDR1 is LGHDT, CDR2 YNNKEL, per germline (reference sequence). This CDR3 has 16 amino acids. J was trimmed by 5 bases and V by 4 bases; bases with no gene match: 5. The CDR3 coding sequence is TGTGCCAGCAGCCTCGGACTAGCGGGGGGGCAGGAGACCCAGTACTTC. Translated: CASSLGLAGGQETQYF.

This sequence joins TRBV6-5 and TRBJ2-1, with D perhaps matching TRBD2 (6 bases). Germline V CDR1 and CDR2: MNHEY, SVGAGI. The length of the CDR3 is 15 residues. V lost 7 bases to trimming and J lost 3 bases, with 16 bases between them. The CDR3 nucleotides are TGTGCCAGCACCGCGGGGCTGACGGGCTACAATGAGCAGTTCTTC. Protein product: CASTAGLTGYNEQFF.

The rearrangement uses TRBV18 and TRBJ2-3; D unresolved. The V gene lost 2 bases and the J gene lost 6 bases, with 6 bases spanning the gap. CDR3 length: 12 residues. The V gene's germline CDR1 is KGHSH and CDR2 LQKENI. The CDR3 is CASSPGLDTQYF. CDR3 coding DNA: TGTGCCAGCTCACCAGGGCTCGATACGCAGTATTTT.

The chain is built from TRBV7-2 and TRBJ1-5, with D maybe TRBD1 (5 bases). Trimming took 5 bases from V and 0 from J, leaving 11 bases between them. CDR1 is SGHTA, CDR2 FQGNSA, per germline. This CDR3 spans 15 amino acids. CDR3 in DNA: TGTGCCAGCAGCCCCCGGGGACTTAGCAATCAGCCCCAGCATTTT. The encoded protein is CASSPRGLSNQPQHF.

The V gene is TRBV4-1, the J gene TRBJ1-2; 8 positions agree with TRBD1. Trimming took 1 base from V and 5 from J; bases not matched to a gene: 6. Per the germline V gene, CDR1 is MGHRA and CDR2 is YSYEKL. The CDR3 runs to 15 residues. The CDR3 sequence: CASSQAQGAVYGYTF. CDR3 DNA: TGCGCCAGCAGCCAAGCCCAGGGGGCAGTGTATGGCTACACCTTC.

The chain has TRBV7-2 and TRBJ2-7; TRBD2 is a possible D gene (6 bases). This CDR3 is 15 amino acids long. Germline-derived CDR1 and CDR2 are SGHTA and FQGNSA. V lost 0 bases and J 6 bases, leaving 15 bases between the germline ends. The CDR3 DNA reads as TGTGCCAGCAGCTTAGCTGGGGGGTTCGGTGTCGAGCAGTACTTC. Residues: CASSLAGGFGVEQYF.

This sequence joins TRBV20-1 and TRBJ2-6; TRBD2 is a possible D gene (6 bases). With 3 bases removed from V and 0 bases from J, the gap between germline ends came to 12 bases. The CDR3 loop spans 16 amino acids. CDR1 is DFQATT and CDR2 is SNEGSKA in the germline V gene (reference sequence). Here the CDR3 reads CSASPEGSSGANVLTF. DNA for the CDR3: TGCAGTGCTAGTCCGGAGGGGAGCTCTGGGGCCAACGTCCTGACTTTC.

This rearrangement joins TRBV18 to TRBJ1-2; D may be TRBD1 (5 bases). The V end was cut by 1 base, the J end by 2 bases, with 8 bases between. The CDR3 has 14 residues. Germline-derived CDR1 and CDR2 are KGHSH and LQKENI. The CDR3 loop is CASSPRQQNYGYTF. CDR3 in DNA: TGTGCCAGCTCACCACGACAGCAAAACTATGGCTACACCTTC. The variable domain in full, with the rest retrieved from reference TRBV18 and TRBJ1-2, is NAGVMQNPRHLVRRRGQEARLRCSPMKGHSHVYWYRQLPEEGLKFMVYLQKENIIDESGMPKERFSAEFPKEGPSILRIQQVVRGDSAAYFCASSPRQQNYGYTFGSGTRLTVV.

The chain combines TRBV7-3 with TRBJ2-3, with TRBD2 matching 11 bases. Trimming removed 5 bases from V and 3 bases from J; junction bases left unmatched: 7. Germline V gene data show CDR1 as SGHTA and CDR2 as FQGTGA. The CDR3 extends over 16 amino acids. Here the CDR3 reads CASSRSGGAGTDTQYF. CDR3 DNA sequence: TGTGCCAGCAGCCGTAGCGGGGGGGCAGGGACAGATACGCAGTATTTT.

This clone has a handful of counts. The rearrangement uses TRBV29-1 and TRBJ2-7, with TRBD1 matching over 9 bases. Trimming took 4 bases from V and 5 from J; bases not matched to a gene: 3. This CDR3 has 12 residues. Germline V gives CDR1 SQVTM, CDR2 ANQGSEA. CDR3 sequence reads: CSVGRDRDEQYF. In nucleotides, the CDR3 is TGCAGCGTTGGTAGGGACAGGGACGAGCAGTACTTC.

The CDR3 spells CASSLAGGKNNEQFF. Written as DNA, the CDR3 is TGTGCCAGCAGCTTAGCGGGGGGGAAAAACAATGAGCAGTTCTTC. V is TRBV7-6 and J is TRBJ2-1, with 7 bases fitting TRBD2. This CDR3 region has 15 residues. V lost 0 bases and J lost 5; bases outside the gene matches: 4. Germline V gene sequence: CDR1 SGHVS, CDR2 FNYEAQ.

J is TRBJ1-2 and V is TRBV19, with unresolved D. Germline lookup yields CDR1 LNHDA and CDR2 SQIVND (reference sequence). CDR3 size: 14 residues. Trimming pared 5 bases from V and 4 bases from J, leaving 14 bases between. The CDR3: CASSPQAGSYGYTF. The CDR3 DNA is TGTGCCAGTAGTCCCCAGGCGGGGAGCTATGGCTACACCTTC.

This clone was seen just once. V usage is TRBV5-1 and J usage is TRBJ2-7, with 10 bases aligning to TRBD2. This CDR3 is 14 amino acids long. In germline, CDR1 is SGHRS, CDR2 YFSETQ. After removal of 0 bases from V and 3 bases from J, the junction contained 0 bases not matched to a gene. In DNA form, the CDR3 reads TGCGCCAGCAGCTTGGCTAGCGGGGGCTACGAGCAGTACTTC. Encoded protein: CASSLASGGYEQYF.

The chain joins TRBV11-3 to TRBJ1-4; no reliable D call. V was trimmed by 8 bases and J by 15 bases, leaving 31 bases between them. The CDR3 contains 16 residues. Germline V gene data show CDR1 as SGHNT and CDR2 as YENEEA. The CDR3 coding sequence is TGTGCCAGCGCCCGCTCGTTCGGCCTAGGCGAAGTACGGATGTTTTTT. Translated: CASARSFGLGEVRMFF. Together with reference TRBV11-3 and TRBJ1-4, the CDR3 gives the full variable domain: EAGVVQSPRYKIIEKKQPVAFWCNPISGHNTLYWYLQNLGQGPELLIRYENEEAVDDSQLPKDRFSAERLKGVDSTLKIQPAELGDSAVYLCASARSFGLGEVRMFFGSGTQLSVL.

The V call is TRBV28, the J call TRBJ1-2; 8 bases map to TRBD1. The germline gives CDR1 MDHEN, CDR2 SYDVKM. The V and J ends lost 6 bases and 4 bases, in that order; junction bases with no gene match: 7. CDR3 length: 14 amino acids. The CDR3 nucleotides are TGTGCCAGCAGCTCGTTAACAGGGGGCTATGGCTACACCTTC. Translation: CASSSLTGGYGYTF.

The chain links TRBV21-1 to TRBJ1-3. TRBV21-1 is described as a pseudogene. There are 16 residues in the CDR3. The CDR3 sequence is CASSKRTHDGVDTIYF. In DNA form, the CDR3 reads TGTGCCAGCAGCAAACGAACACATGACGGGGTGGACACCATATATTTT.

The genes are TRBV18 and TRBJ2-3, with 14 bases that match TRBD2. This CDR3 region has 16 residues. J gave up 11 bases and V 6 bases, and 13 bases lay outside the gene matches. Per germline, CDR1 KGHSH and CDR2 LQKENI. The CDR3 DNA is TGTGCCAGCTCCCCCAGGACTAGCGGGGGGACCCCCGGGCAGTATTTT. Its protein product is CASSPRTSGGTPGQYF.

This clone was seen once. The chain has TRBV10-2 and TRBJ2-7; TRBD1 might be the D (6 bases). V lost 9 bases and J lost 2, with 17 bases in between. CDR3 length: 14 residues. In germline, CDR1 is WSHSY, CDR2 SAAADI. DNA for the CDR3: TGCGCCAGTGCAAGGGGGAACAGGGCCTACGAGCAGTACTTC. It encodes CASARGNRAYEQYF.

The chain has TRBV9 and TRBJ1-1; tentatively, D is TRBD1 (5 bases). Trimming removed 0 bases at V and 0 bases at J, with 9 bases between. The CDR3 is 15 residues long. Germline V gene lookup returns CDR1 SGDLS and CDR2 YYNGEE. The CDR3 DNA is TGTGCCAGCAGCGTAGGGGCAGGGATGAACACTGAAGCTTTCTTT. Encoded protein: CASSVGAGMNTEAFF.

In its sample, this clone was seen a few times. The rearrangement joins TRBV18 to TRBJ1-2, with D possibly being TRBD1 (5 bases). V lost 3 bases and J lost 3, with 11 bases in between. Germline lookup yields CDR1 KGHSH and CDR2 LQKENI. The CDR3 has 14 amino acids. In nucleotides, the CDR3 is TGTGCCAGCTCACCTTCGGGCAGGGACTATGGCTACACCTTC. Amino acid sequence: CASSPSGRDYGYTF.

V is TRBV6-5 and J is TRBJ2-6; D unresolved. Per the germline V gene, CDR1 is MNHEY and CDR2 is SVGAGI. CDR3 length: 13 residues. Trimming took off 4 bases at V and 13 bases at J, with 14 bases between the two ends. The CDR3 sequence: CASSSGQPPVLTF. CDR3 sequence (DNA): TGTGCCAGCAGTTCGGGTCAACCACCGGTCCTGACTTTC.